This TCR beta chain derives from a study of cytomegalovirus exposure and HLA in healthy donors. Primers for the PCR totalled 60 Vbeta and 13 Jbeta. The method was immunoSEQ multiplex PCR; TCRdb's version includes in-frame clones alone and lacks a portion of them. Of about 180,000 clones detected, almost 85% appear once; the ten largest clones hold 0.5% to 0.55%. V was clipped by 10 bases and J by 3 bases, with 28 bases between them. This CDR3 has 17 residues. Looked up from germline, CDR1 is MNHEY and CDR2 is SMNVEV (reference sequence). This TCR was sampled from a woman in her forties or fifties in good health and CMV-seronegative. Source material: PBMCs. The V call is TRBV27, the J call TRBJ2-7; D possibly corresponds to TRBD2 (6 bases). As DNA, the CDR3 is TGTGCCACCAAGATCCGAAGATCCCCTAGCGCCAGCTACGAGCAGTACTTC. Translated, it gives CATKIRRSPSASYEQYF.